This record looks at one T cell receptor beta chain sequence and its context. The data were taken from a study of T cell changes during pregnancy in multiple sclerosis. Profiled with immunoSEQ multiplex PCR; TCRdb holds only in-frame clones, not every one. The table has around 100,000 clones, 85% to 95% seen once. Germline loops: CDR1 WNHNN, CDR2 SYGVQD (reference sequence). The CDR3 consists of 16 residues. Unmatched junction bases numbered 11, after V lost 3 bases and J lost 3 bases. The V gene is TRBV10-1, the J gene TRBJ2-7, with 7 nucleotides matching TRBD1. This TCR came from a female donor with multiple sclerosis, enrolled in a pregnancy study. Material: peripheral blood, obtained before pregnancy. DNA for the CDR3: TGCGCCAGCAGTGATGCGGGCTTGGGACAGCACTACGAGCAGTACTTC. Encoded protein: CASSDAGLGQHYEQYF.